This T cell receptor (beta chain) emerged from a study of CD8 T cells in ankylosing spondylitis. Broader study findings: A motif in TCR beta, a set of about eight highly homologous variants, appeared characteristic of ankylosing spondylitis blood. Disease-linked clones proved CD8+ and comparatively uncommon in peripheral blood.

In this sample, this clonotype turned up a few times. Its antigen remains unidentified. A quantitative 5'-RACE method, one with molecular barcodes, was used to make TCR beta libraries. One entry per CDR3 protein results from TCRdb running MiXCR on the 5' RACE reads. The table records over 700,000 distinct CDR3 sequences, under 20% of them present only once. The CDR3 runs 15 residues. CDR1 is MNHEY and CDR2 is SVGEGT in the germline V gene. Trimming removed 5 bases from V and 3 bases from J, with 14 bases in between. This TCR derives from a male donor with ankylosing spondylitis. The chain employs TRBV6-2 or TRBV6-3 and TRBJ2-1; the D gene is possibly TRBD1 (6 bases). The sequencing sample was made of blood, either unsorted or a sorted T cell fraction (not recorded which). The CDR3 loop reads CASSPDSSFYNEQFF. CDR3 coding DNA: TGTGCCAGCAGTCCGGACAGTTCCTTCTACAATGAGCAGTTCTTC.